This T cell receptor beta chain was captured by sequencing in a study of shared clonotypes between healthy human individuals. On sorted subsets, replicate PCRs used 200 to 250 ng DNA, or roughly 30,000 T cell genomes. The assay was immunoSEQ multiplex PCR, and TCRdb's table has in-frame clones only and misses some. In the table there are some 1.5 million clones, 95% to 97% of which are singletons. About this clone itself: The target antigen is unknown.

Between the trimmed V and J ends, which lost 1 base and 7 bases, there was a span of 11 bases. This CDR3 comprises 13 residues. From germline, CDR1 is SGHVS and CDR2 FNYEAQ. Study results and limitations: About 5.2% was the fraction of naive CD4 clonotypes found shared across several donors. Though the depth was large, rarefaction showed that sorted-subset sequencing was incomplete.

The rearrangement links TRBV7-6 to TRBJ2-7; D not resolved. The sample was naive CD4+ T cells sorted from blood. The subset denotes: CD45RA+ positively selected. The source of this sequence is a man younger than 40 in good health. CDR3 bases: TGTGCCAGCAGCTTAGGAAACTCAGGAGAGCAGTACTTC. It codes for CASSLGNSGEQYF.